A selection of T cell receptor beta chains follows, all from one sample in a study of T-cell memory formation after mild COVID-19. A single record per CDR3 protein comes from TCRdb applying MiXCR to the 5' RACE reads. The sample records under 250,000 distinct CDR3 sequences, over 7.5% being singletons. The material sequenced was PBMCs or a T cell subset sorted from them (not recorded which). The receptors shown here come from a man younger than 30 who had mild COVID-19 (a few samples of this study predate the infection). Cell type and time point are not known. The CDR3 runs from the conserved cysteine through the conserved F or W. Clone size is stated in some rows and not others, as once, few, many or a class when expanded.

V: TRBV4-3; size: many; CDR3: CASSQDPGTDTQYF
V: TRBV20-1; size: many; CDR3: CSASRGSGGTNIQYF
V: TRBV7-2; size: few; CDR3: CASSFSLTEAFF
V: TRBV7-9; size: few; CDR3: CASSSRGGEQYF
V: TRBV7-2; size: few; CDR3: CASRGNPQETQYF
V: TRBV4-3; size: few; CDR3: CASSQEYRADNEKLFF
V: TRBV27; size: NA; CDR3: CASSLTGGWGYTF
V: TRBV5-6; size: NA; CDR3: CASRRTSGGPAGTQYF
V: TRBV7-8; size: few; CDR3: CASSPSGTASEAFF
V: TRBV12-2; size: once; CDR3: CASRYSGTGGNQPQHF
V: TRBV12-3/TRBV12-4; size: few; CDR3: CASNQSPGQGADGYTF
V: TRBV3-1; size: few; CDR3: CASSQDRQGGTGELFF
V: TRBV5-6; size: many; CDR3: CASSLPTRYEQYF
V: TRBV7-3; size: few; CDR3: CASSHAGGAPYF
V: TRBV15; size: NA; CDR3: CATSLSLIGTDTQYF
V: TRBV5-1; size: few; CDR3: CASSSRRSPLRSYGYTF
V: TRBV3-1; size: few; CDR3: CASSLNRENTIYF
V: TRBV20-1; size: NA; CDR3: CSAKPRNTGELFF
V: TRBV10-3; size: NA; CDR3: CAISGQPETQYF
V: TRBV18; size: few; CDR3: CASSLRDGDYEQYF
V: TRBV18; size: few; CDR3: CASSPGQASNQPQHF
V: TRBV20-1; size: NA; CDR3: CSARDSKNIQYF
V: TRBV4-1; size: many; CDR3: CASSQDATLLRGYTF
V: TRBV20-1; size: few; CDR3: CSASSDRAEHSNQPQHF
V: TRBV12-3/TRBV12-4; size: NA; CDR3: CASSLALISGDEQFF
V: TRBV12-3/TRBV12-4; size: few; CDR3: CASTPGSWSNQPQHF
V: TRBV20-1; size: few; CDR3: CSAGAGASGYTF
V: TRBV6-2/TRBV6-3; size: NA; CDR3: CASSWTYNEQFF